One and the same sample provided the 16 T cell receptor beta chains below, sequenced in a study of T cell clonality in common variable immunodeficiency. TCRdb's copy holds only in-frame clones and misses some; the assay was immunoSEQ multiplex PCR. The sample includes about 31,000 clones, none of them occurring once. The material sequenced was peripheral blood mononuclear cells. These TCRs come from a person between 18 and 70 years old in good health.

This clone was detected many times. The CDR3 sequence: CASSLGQGIGSPLHF. The CDR3 bases that were read are TGTGCCAGCAGCTTAGGACAGGGGATAGGGTCACCC. The gene calls are TRBV7-2 and TRBJ1-6; 8 bases align to TRBD1. The CDR3 end is not reached by the read, which stops 3 residues before it; the germline J gene fills it in. J gave up 10 bases and V 1 base, and 6 bases lay outside the gene matches. From germline, CDR1 is SGHTA and CDR2 FQGNSA. The CDR3 runs 15 residues.

This clone appeared many times. The observed sequence ends 3 residues before the CDR3 terminus, with the missing tail filled in from the germline J gene. The rearrangement joins TRBV28 to TRBJ2-5, with a tentative D call TRBD1 (6 bases). The CDR3 contains 14 residues. V lost 6 bases and J 2 bases, leaving 13 bases between the germline ends. CDR1 MDHEN and CDR2 SYDVKM come from the germline V gene. The sequenced CDR3 bases are TGTGCCAGCAGCCTCGTGGGACATCAAGAGACC. It specifies CASSLVGHQET. The full CDR3 sequence reads CASSLVGHQETQYF. The full variable domain, completed using reference TRBV28 and TRBJ2-5, is DVKVTQSSRYLVKRTGEKVFLECVQDMDHENMFWYRQDPGLGLRLIYFSYDVKMKEKGDIPEGYSVSREKKERFSLILESASTNQTSMYLCASSLVGHQETQYFGPGTRLLVL.

This clone was observed many times. With the read ending 3 residues before the CDR3 end, the germline J gene is used to fill in that end. V usage is TRBV6-2 or TRBV6-3 and J usage is TRBJ2-4, with D possibly TRBD1 on 6 matching bases. CDR1 is MNHEY, CDR2 SVGEGT, per germline. This CDR3 region has 13 residues. CDR3 residues: CASSDRQVDGQYF. CDR3 DNA (partial): TGTGCCAGCAGTGACAGACAGGTGGATGGT.

Many counts were recorded for this clone. With the read ending 3 residues before the CDR3 end, the germline J gene is used to fill in that end. V and J are TRBV4-1 and TRBJ1-3; D is ambiguous. V was trimmed by 3 bases and J by 3 bases, leaving 9 bases between them. The CDR3 spans 14 residues. CDR1 MGHRA and CDR2 YSYEKL come from the germline V gene. The CDR3 DNA, read in part, is TGCGCCAGCAGCCAGGCACCCCTTGGAAACACC. Protein product: CASSQAPLGNT. The whole CDR3 is CASSQAPLGNTIYF.

There are many counts of this clone. The read falls 3 residues short of the CDR3 end, and the missing part is taken from the germline J gene. The chain links TRBV20-1 to TRBJ1-2, with TRBD1 as a possible D gene (5 bases). The CDR3 is 14 residues long. CDR1 and CDR2 (germline): DFQATT, SNEGSKA (reference sequence). The CDR3 sequence: CSARIGSGRERYTF. The covered CDR3 bases are TGCAGTGCTAGAATTGGTTCAGGGAGGGAACGC.

This clone was seen repeatedly, ten times or more. The observed sequence ends 3 residues before the CDR3 terminus, with the missing tail filled in from the germline J gene. The chain is built from TRBV20-1 and TRBJ2-1, with D possibly being TRBD1 (6 bases). This CDR3 is 15 amino acids long. With 3 bases removed from V and 6 bases from J, the gap between germline ends came to 18 bases. In germline, CDR1 is DFQATT, CDR2 SNEGSKA (reference sequence). CDR3 bases read: TGCAGTGCTAGGGGACATGGGTCTCCCCGCAATGAG. This translates into CSARGHGSPRNE. The CDR3 reads in full as CSARGHGSPRNEQFF.

This clone was seen ten or more times. The read ends 3 residues early relative to the CDR3; the germline J gene fills the gap. This chain joins TRBV20-1 and TRBJ2-1; TRBD1 aligns across 9 bases. This CDR3 is 13 amino acids long. Germline lookup yields CDR1 DFQATT and CDR2 SNEGSKA (reference sequence). The V gene end was trimmed by 6 bases and the J gene end by 8 bases; junction bases not matched to a gene: 8. Incomplete CDR3 DNA: TGCAGTGCCCCGGGACAGGGCCGTGATGAG. This sequence encodes CSAPGQGRDE. The complete CDR3 reads CSAPGQGRDEQFF.

The sample holds many counts of this clone. The read finishes 3 residues shy of the CDR3 end, and the germline J gene is used to complete it. The V and J genes are TRBV5-4 and TRBJ1-4; D possibly corresponds to TRBD1 (5 bases). The CDR3 loop spans 14 amino acids. Looked up from germline, CDR1 is SGHNT and CDR2 is YYREEE (reference sequence). The V end was cut by 2 bases, the J end by 8 bases, with 13 bases between. The part of the CDR3 DNA that was read is TGTGCCAGCAGCTTACCCAGGGAAGAAGAAAAA. This codes for CASSLPREEEK. The CDR3 in its entirety is CASSLPREEEKLFF.

This clone was found many times. With the read ending 3 residues before the CDR3 end, the germline J gene is used to fill in that end. The chain carries TRBV2 and TRBJ1-1, with D perhaps TRBD1 (6 bases). V was clipped by 5 bases and J by 4 bases, with 11 bases between them. Germline V gene data show CDR1 as SNHLY and CDR2 as FYNNEI. CDR3 size: 13 residues. This CDR3 reads CASSTGLGTEAFF. The CDR3 DNA, read in part, is TGTGCCAGCAGTACAGGGTTGGGCACTGAA. Filled out from reference TRBV2 and TRBJ1-1, the complete variable domain reads EPEVTQTPSHQVTQMGQEVILRCVPISNHLYFYWYRQILGQKVEFLVSFYNNEISEKSEIFDDQFSVERPDGSNFTLKIRSTKLEDSAMYFCASSTGLGTEAFFGQGTRLTVV.

This clone has only a few counts. The CDR3 bases that were read are TGCAGTCCCAAGACTAGATCCTACGAC. Translation gives CSPKTRSYD. In full, the CDR3 is CSPKTRSYDYTF. The rearrangement joins TRBV20-1 to TRBJ1-2; D is uncertain. The read gets to within 3 residues of the CDR3 end, and the germline J gene fills in the rest. The CDR3 extends over 12 amino acids. Per germline, CDR1 DFQATT and CDR2 SNEGSKA (reference sequence).

In this sample, this clone turned up many times. The read finishes 3 residues shy of the CDR3 end, and the germline J gene is used to complete it. The gene calls are TRBV5-1 and TRBJ2-3, with TRBD1 as a possible D gene (6 bases). V was shortened by 3 bases and J by 0 bases, with 11 bases between the two germline ends. This CDR3 spans 15 amino acids. The germline CDR1 and CDR2 sequences are SGHRS and YFSETQ. The CDR3 sequence is CASSSRGLSTDTQYF. CDR3 DNA (partial): TGCGCCAGCAGCTCCAGGGGCCTTAGCACAGATACG.

This clone was seen at least ten times. The junction differs from germline at one of its ends, possibly a read error. The CDR3 sequence: CASSLGQGVSYNEQFF. The CDR3 bases that were read are TGCGCCAGCAGCCTTGGACAGGGGGTATCCTACAATGAG. This chain connects TRBV4-2 to TRBJ2-1; the match to TRBD1 covers 10 bases. The read stops 3 residues short of the end of the CDR3; the missing end is completed from the germline J gene. Germline CDR1 LGHNA, CDR2 YNFKEQ. The CDR3 totals 16 residues.

In its sample, this clone was seen a few times. The junction departs from germline at one end; a sequencing error may be responsible. The read is 3 residues too short to cover the CDR3 end, so that end is filled in from the germline J gene. The V and J genes are TRBV7-9 and TRBJ2-4; possibly TRBD2 for D (6 bases). The germline gives CDR1 SEHNR, CDR2 FQNEAQ (reference sequence). The CDR3 is made up of 13 amino acids. The sequenced CDR3 bases are TGTTCCAGCAGCTCGGGGGTAAAGAACATT. Protein sequence: CSSSSGVKNI. The CDR3 in its entirety is CSSSSGVKNIQYF. The full variable domain, rest sourced from reference TRBV7-9 and TRBJ2-4, is DTGVSQNPRHKITKRGQNVTFRCDPISEHNRLYWYRQTLGQGPEFLTYFQNEAQLEKSRLLSDRFSAERPKGSFSTLEIQRTEQGDSAMYLCSSSSGVKNIQYFGAGTRLSVL.

This clone was seen ten or more times. Read coverage stops 3 residues before the CDR3 terminus; the germline J gene supplies the remainder. The chain has TRBV3-1 (or the pseudogene TRBV3-2) and TRBJ2-1; the match to TRBD1 covers 8 bases. The CDR3 covers 16 residues. V gave up 0 bases and J gave up 4 bases; unmatched junction bases: 5. CDR1 is LGHDT, CDR2 YNNKEL, per germline (reference sequence). The sequenced part of the CDR3 DNA is TGTGCCAGCAGCCAAGATTTGGGACAGGCATACAATGAG. The encoded protein is CASSQDLGQAYNE. The entire CDR3 protein is CASSQDLGQAYNEQFF.

This clone has a count of ten or more. The CDR3 end is not reached by the read, which stops 3 residues before it; the germline J gene fills it in. The chain couples TRBV30 to TRBJ1-6; 7 bases align to TRBD1. Per the germline V gene, CDR1 is GTSNPN and CDR2 is SVGIG (reference sequence). Trimming took 0 bases from V and 6 from J; bases not matched to a gene: 11. The CDR3 runs 17 residues. The CDR3 is CAWSVWTGTASNSPLHF. The CDR3 bases that were read are TGTGCCTGGAGTGTATGGACCGGGACAGCATCTAATTCACCC.

In this sample, this clone turned up many times. The read terminates 3 residues before the CDR3 end, so the remaining end is supplied by the germline J gene. This rearrangement joins TRBV4-1 to TRBJ2-7, with no clear D. The V gene lost 1 base and the J gene lost 6 bases, with 10 bases spanning the gap. In germline, CDR1 is MGHRA, CDR2 YSYEKL. This CDR3 region has 13 residues. The CDR3 sequence is CASSQVLGSEQYF. Incomplete CDR3 DNA: TGCGCCAGCAGCCAAGTGCTAGGAAGCGAG.